This entry lists 15 T cell receptor beta chains sequenced from one sample in a study of blood T cell repertoires in COVID-19. Using immunoSEQ multiplex PCR, the repertoire was profiled, and TCRdb retains in-frame clones only, with some absent. The data show about 160,000 clones, approximately 95% seen once. Input material: peripheral blood. The source is a woman in her fifties or sixties with acute or convalescent COVID-19.

The V call is TRBV27, the J call TRBJ2-7; D uncertain. Germline CDR1 is MNHEY and CDR2 is SMNVEV (reference sequence). The CDR3 sequence is 15 residues long. Trimming cost V 5 bases and J 3 bases, with 17 bases left between them. The CDR3 nucleotides are TGTGCCAGCAGTCCCTTGACATTCCCTCTCTACGAGCAGTACTTC. It translates to CASSPLTFPLYEQYF.

For this clone: The same CDR3 arises from other DNA sequences in this sample as well. The chain couples TRBV30 to TRBJ1-1; possibly TRBD1 for D (5 bases). Trimming removed 0 bases from V and 4 bases from J, with 9 bases in between. The CDR3 consists of 13 residues. Looked up from germline, CDR1 is GTSNPN and CDR2 is SVGIG (reference sequence). In DNA form, the CDR3 reads TGTGCCTGGAGTGTACGGGGGAGCACTGAAGCTTTCTTT. Its protein product is CAWSVRGSTEAFF.

This rearrangement joins TRBV6-5 to TRBJ1-3; D remains unclear. CDR3 length: 14 amino acids. Looked up from germline, CDR1 is MNHEY and CDR2 is SVGAGI. V gave up 6 bases and J gave up 0 bases, with 9 bases separating them. DNA of the CDR3: TGTGCCAGCAGCGTCAGAAACTCTGGAAACACCATATATTTT. Translated: CASSVRNSGNTIYF.

This clone has a single count. This chain links TRBV18 with TRBJ1-3; 7 nucleotides line up with TRBD1. The trim removed 7 bases at V and 0 bases at J, leaving 6 bases unmatched. CDR3 size: 15 residues. Germline assignment: CDR1 KGHSH and CDR2 LQKENI. The CDR3 loop reads CASYTGVPSGNTIYF. Written as DNA, the CDR3 is TGTGCCAGCTACACAGGGGTCCCCTCTGGAAACACCATATATTTT.

This sequence joins TRBV10-1 and TRBJ1-1; 7 bases line up with TRBD1. The trim removed 4 bases at V and 7 bases at J, leaving 3 bases unmatched. This CDR3 is 12 amino acids long. Germline V gene data show CDR1 as WNHNN and CDR2 as SYGVQD (reference sequence). DNA for the CDR3: TGCGCCAGCAGTGGAGACAGGGATGAAGCTTTCTTT. It codes for CASSGDRDEAFF.

This clone was detected only once. CDR3 sequence: CASSQWRTYEQYF. CDR3 in DNA: TGTGCCAGCAGCCAGTGGAGGACCTACGAGCAGTACTTC. This chain joins TRBV7-2 and TRBJ2-7, with D perhaps TRBD2 (5 bases). The CDR3 loop spans 13 amino acids. Germline lookup yields CDR1 SGHTA and CDR2 FQGNSA. V was clipped by 5 bases and J by 2 bases, with 10 bases between them.

The chain links TRBV18 to TRBJ1-1; D may be TRBD1 (6 bases). V was trimmed by 6 bases and J by 4 bases, leaving 15 bases between them. The germline CDR1 and CDR2 sequences are KGHSH and LQKENI. The CDR3 sequence is 14 residues long. This CDR3 is CASSPSGGPTEAFF. CDR3 bases: TGTGCCAGCTCGCCTTCGGGGGGCCCCACTGAAGCTTTCTTT.

The V call is TRBV5-6, the J call TRBJ2-5, with 10 bases lining up with TRBD2. Germline V gives CDR1 SGHDT, CDR2 YYEEEE. This CDR3 spans 17 amino acids. Trimming cost V 4 bases and J 5 bases; bases outside gene matches: 14. The CDR3 sequence is CASSPGVAGGQRETQYF. The CDR3 nucleotides read TGTGCCAGCAGCCCCGGGGTAGCGGGGGGTCAGCGGGAGACCCAGTACTTC.

J is TRBJ1-1 and V is TRBV30; D is perhaps TRBD1 (5 bases). CDR3 length equals 14 residues. Trimming removed 3 bases from V and 3 bases from J, with 14 bases in between. CDR1 is GTSNPN, CDR2 SVGIG, per germline (reference sequence). CDR3 sequence reads: CAWSSGQVDTEAFF. The CDR3 DNA reads as TGTGCCTGGAGCTCAGGGCAAGTGGACACTGAAGCTTTCTTT.

The J gene is TRBJ2-2, the V gene TRBV18; D possibly corresponds to TRBD2 (6 bases). The V end lost 3 bases, the J end lost 6 bases, and 11 bases lay between the germline ends. CDR1 and CDR2 (germline): KGHSH, LQKENI. The CDR3 consists of 14 residues. The CDR3 DNA is TGTGCCAGCTCACCTGGGACTTCGGCCGGGGAGCTGTTTTTT. Translating it yields CASSPGTSAGELFF.

This chain joins TRBV12-3 or TRBV12-4 and TRBJ2-7; D may be TRBD2 (5 bases). The CDR3 contains 13 residues. V was trimmed by 3 bases and J by 6 bases, leaving 12 bases between them. CDR3 bases: TGTGCCAGCAGTTTTACAGTCGGAGGCGAGCAGTACTTC. Translating gives CASSFTVGGEQYF.

The V gene is TRBV5-8, the J gene TRBJ1-1; 9 positions match TRBD1. The V gene's germline CDR1 is SGHTS and CDR2 YDEGEE. J lost 4 bases, V lost 4 bases, and 8 bases had no gene match. The CDR3 extends over 15 amino acids. The CDR3 DNA follows: TGTGCCAGCAGCGCCGGACAGGGGATATTCACTGAAGCTTTCTTT. This encodes CASSAGQGIFTEAFF.

V gene TRBV6-5 combines with J gene TRBJ1-2, with 7 bases that match TRBD1. Germline V lookup: CDR1 MNHEY, CDR2 SVGAGI. This CDR3 comprises 13 residues. V lost 6 bases and J lost 3; bases outside the gene matches: 4. The CDR3 here is CASRTGTDYGYTF. The CDR3 DNA is TGTGCCAGCAGAACCGGGACAGACTATGGCTACACCTTC.

The V call is TRBV5-1, the J call TRBJ2-2; 9 bases are a match to TRBD1. CDR1 is SGHRS, CDR2 YFSETQ, per germline. CDR3 length equals 16 residues. V shed 0 bases, J shed 7 bases, and the junction held 7 bases outside the gene matches. This CDR3 is CASSLAGTGIGGELFF. Here the CDR3 DNA reads TGCGCCAGCAGCTTGGCAGGGACAGGGATTGGCGGGGAGCTGTTTTTT.

The chain has TRBV5-1 and TRBJ1-2, with 11 nucleotides matching TRBD1. This CDR3 has 18 residues. The V gene's germline CDR1 is SGHRS and CDR2 YFSETQ. Trimming took 2 bases from V and 4 from J; bases not matched to a gene: 13. The DNA for the CDR3 is TGCGCCAGCAGCTTAGGACAGGGGGCCTCACTTTCTTTCTATGGCTACACCTTC. This encodes CASSLGQGASLSFYGYTF.